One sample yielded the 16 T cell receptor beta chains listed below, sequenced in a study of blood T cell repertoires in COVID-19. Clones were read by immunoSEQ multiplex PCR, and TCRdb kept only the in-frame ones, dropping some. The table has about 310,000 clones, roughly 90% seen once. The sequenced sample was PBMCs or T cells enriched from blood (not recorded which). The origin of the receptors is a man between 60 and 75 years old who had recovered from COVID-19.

CDR3 sequence reads: CASSSGTGPLHF. DNA of the CDR3: TGTGCCAGCAGTTCCGGGACAGGGCCCCTCCACTTT. This chain joins TRBV12-3 or TRBV12-4 and TRBJ1-6, with 9 bases lining up with TRBD1. This CDR3 is 12 amino acids long. The junction had 2 bases not matched to a gene; V was cut back by 4 bases and J by 13 bases.

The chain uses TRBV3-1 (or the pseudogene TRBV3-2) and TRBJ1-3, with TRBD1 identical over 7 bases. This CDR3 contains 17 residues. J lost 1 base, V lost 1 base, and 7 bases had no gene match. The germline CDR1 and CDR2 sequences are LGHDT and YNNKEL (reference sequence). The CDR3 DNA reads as TGTGCCAGCAGCCAAGTCCCACAACAGGGGTCTGGAAACACCATATATTTT. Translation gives CASSQVPQQGSGNTIYF.

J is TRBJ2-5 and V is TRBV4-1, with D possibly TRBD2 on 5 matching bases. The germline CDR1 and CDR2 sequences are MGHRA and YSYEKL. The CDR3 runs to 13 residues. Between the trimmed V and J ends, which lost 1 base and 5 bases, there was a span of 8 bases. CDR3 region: CASSQVEAETQYF. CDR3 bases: TGCGCCAGCAGCCAAGTGGAGGCGGAGACCCAGTACTTC.

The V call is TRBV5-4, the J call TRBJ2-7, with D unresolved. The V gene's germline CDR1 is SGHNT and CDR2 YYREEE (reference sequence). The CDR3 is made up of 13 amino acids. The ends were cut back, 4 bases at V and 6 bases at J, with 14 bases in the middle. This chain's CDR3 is CASSPPDLSEQYF. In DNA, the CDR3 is TGTGCCAGCAGCCCCCCTGACTTGTCCGAGCAGTACTTC.

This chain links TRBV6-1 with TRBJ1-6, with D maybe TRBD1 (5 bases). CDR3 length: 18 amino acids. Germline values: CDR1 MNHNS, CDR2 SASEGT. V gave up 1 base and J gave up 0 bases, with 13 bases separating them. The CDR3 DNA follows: TGTGCCAGCAGTGAAGGACTCCAGGGCAGCTCCTATAATTCACCCCTCCACTTT. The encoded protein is CASSEGLQGSSYNSPLHF.

The CDR3 loop reads CASSGRTGGFYEQYF. CDR3 nucleotide sequence: TGTGCCAGCAGTGGGAGGACAGGGGGCTTTTACGAGCAGTACTTC. This chain links TRBV27 with TRBJ2-7; TRBD1 matches at 11 bases. Germline CDR1 and CDR2: MNHEY and SMNVEV (reference sequence). J was trimmed by 4 bases and V by 5 bases; bases with no gene match: 7. CDR3 length: 15 amino acids.

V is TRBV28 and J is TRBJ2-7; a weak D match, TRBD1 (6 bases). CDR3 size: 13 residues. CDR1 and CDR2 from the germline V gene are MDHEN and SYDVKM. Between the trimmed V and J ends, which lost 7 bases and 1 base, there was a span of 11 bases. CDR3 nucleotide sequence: TGTGCCAGCATACCCGGGACATCCTACGAGCAGTACTTC. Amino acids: CASIPGTSYEQYF.

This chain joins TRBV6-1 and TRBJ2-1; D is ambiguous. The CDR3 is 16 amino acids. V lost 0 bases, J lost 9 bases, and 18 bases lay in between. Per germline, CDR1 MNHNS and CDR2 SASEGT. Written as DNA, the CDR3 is TGTGCCAGCAGTGAAGCACTAAGTATCCCCCGTGGTGAGCAGTTCTTC. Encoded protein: CASSEALSIPRGEQFF.

In nucleotides, the CDR3 is TGTGCCAGCAGGGGGGGGACGGCGAATCACTTGGGGAATGAGCAGTTCTTC. This translates into CASRGGTANHLGNEQFF. The chain uses TRBV28 and TRBJ2-1; 7 nucleotides match TRBD2. CDR3 size: 17 residues. V dropped 6 bases and J dropped 7; count of bases not matched to a gene: 18. Germline V gene sequence: CDR1 MDHEN, CDR2 SYDVKM.

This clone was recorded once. CDR3 amino acids: CASSPRQDGYTF. DNA for the CDR3: TGTGCCAGCTCACCACGACAGGATGGCTACACCTTC. The chain recombines TRBV18 with TRBJ1-2; possibly TRBD1 for D (6 bases). Trimming left V 1 base short and J 6 bases short, with 6 bases between. Germline CDR1 is KGHSH and CDR2 is LQKENI. This CDR3 contains 12 residues.

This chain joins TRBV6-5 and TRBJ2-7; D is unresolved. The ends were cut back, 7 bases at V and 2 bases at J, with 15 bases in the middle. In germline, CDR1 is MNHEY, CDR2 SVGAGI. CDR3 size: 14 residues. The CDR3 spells CASTKSGPPYEQYF. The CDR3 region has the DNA TGTGCCAGCACAAAGTCTGGGCCACCCTACGAGCAGTACTTC.

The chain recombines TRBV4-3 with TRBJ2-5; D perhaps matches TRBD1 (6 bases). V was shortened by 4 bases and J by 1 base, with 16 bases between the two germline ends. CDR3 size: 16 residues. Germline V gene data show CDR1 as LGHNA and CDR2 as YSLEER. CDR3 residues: CASSRVQGFGQETQYF. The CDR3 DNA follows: TGCGCCAGCAGCCGAGTACAGGGCTTTGGCCAAGAGACCCAGTACTTC.

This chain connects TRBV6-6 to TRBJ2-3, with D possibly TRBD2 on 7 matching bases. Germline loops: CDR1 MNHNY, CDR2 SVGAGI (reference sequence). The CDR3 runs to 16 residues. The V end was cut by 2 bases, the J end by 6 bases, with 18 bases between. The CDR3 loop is CASSYGWTSGGDTQYF. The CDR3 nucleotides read TGTGCCAGCAGTTACGGATGGACTTCGGGGGGCGATACGCAGTATTTT.

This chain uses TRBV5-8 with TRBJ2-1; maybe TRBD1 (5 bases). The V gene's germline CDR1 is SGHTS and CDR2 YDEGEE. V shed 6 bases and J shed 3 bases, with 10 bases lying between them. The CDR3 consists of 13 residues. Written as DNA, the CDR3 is TGTGCCAGCACCTTAGGACACTACAATGAGCAGTTCTTC. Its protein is CASTLGHYNEQFF.

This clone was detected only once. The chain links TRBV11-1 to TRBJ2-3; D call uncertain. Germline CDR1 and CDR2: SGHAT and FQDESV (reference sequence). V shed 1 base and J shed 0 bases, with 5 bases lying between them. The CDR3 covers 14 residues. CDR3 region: CASSLDTSTDTQYF. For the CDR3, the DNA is TGTGCCAGCAGCTTAGATACTAGCACAGATACGCAGTATTTT.

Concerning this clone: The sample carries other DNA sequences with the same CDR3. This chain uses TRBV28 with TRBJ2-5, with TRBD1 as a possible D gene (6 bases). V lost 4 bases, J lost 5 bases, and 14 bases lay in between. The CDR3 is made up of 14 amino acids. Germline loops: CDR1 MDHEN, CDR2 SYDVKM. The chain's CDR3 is CASSSGGPRETQYF. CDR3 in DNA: TGTGCCAGCAGTTCTGGGGGCCCGCGGGAGACCCAGTACTTC. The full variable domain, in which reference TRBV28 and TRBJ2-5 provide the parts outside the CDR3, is DVKVTQSSRYLVKRTGEKVFLECVQDMDHENMFWYRQDPGLGLRLIYFSYDVKMKEKGDIPEGYSVSREKKERFSLILESASTNQTSMYLCASSSGGPRETQYFGPGTRLLVL.